The following is a TCR beta chain sequence with its context. The antigen remains undetermined. 13 Jbeta primers and 60 Vbeta primers were used for the PCR. Sequencing used immunoSEQ multiplex PCR; TCRdb keeps in-frame clones, though not all of them. Here the sample table reports tens of thousands of clones. The sample belongs to a study of cytomegalovirus exposure and HLA in healthy donors. Whole-study results and caveats: Roughly uniform sequencing depth across donors was assumed, possibly incorrectly. The authors listed 164 TCR beta chains as cytomegalovirus-associated. One later analysis reportedly identified an Asian-associated ancestry cluster that showed fewer N-insertions than the approximately 710-donor mean.

Germline CDR1 is SNHLY and CDR2 is FYNNEI. The CDR3 extends over 16 amino acids. Trimming took 4 bases from V and 10 from J; bases not matched to a gene: 13. This chain connects TRBV2 to TRBJ2-1; 10 positions match TRBD1. The material sequenced was PBMCs. The receptor was derived from a woman in her 30s in good health and CMV-seronegative. The DNA for the CDR3 is TGTGCCAGCAGTGGGGGGGTGGGGACAGGGGCCAGAGAGCAGTTCTTC. It encodes CASSGGVGTGAREQFF.